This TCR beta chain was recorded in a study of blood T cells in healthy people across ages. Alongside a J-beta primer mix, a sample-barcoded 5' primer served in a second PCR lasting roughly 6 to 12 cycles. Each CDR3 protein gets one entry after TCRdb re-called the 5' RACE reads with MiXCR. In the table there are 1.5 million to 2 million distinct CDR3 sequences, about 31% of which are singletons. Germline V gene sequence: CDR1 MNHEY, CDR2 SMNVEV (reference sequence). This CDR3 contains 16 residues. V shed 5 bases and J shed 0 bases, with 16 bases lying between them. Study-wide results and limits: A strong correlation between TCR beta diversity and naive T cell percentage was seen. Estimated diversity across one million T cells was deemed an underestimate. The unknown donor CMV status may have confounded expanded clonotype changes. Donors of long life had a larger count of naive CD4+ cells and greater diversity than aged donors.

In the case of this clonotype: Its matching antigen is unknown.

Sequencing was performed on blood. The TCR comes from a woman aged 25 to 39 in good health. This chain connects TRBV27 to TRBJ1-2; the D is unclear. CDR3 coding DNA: TGTGCCAGCAGTCCGGACCGGCGGGCCACTAACTATGGCTACACCTTC. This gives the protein CASSPDRRATNYGYTF.